A selection of T cell receptor beta chains follows, all from one sample in a study of shared T cell receptors in the human thymus. Clones were sequenced by immunoSEQ multiplex PCR, and TCRdb holds only the in-frame ones, with some missing. The table lists hundreds of thousands of clones, around 85% of them singletons. These data are also associated with another study on human thymus T cells.

Sequenced: thymocytes. Source of these receptors: a girl less than two years old with a congenital heart defect. The CDR3 runs from the conserved cysteine through the conserved F or W.

J gene | V gene | CDR3 protein
TRBJ2-7 | TRBV28 | CASSPHGYEQYF
TRBJ2-5 | TRBV5-1 | CASSLVSGLAGETQYF
TRBJ1-5 | TRBV28 | CASSTQGMGRNQPQHF
TRBJ1-5 | TRBV28 | CASSLCMGRGLSNSNQPQHF
TRBJ2-1 | TRBV2 | CASSWEGSSGGTTYNEQFF
TRBJ2-5 | TRBV27 | CASSSPGQQETQYF
TRBJ2-7 | TRBV6-1 | CASSDMDPRDRGDEQYF
TRBJ2-7 | TRBV4-2 | CASSQETRGTSDAYEQYF
TRBJ1-2 | TRBV7-9 | CASSLDVRGDCYGYTF
TRBJ1-5 | TRBV28 | CASSLLTGGIQPQHF
TRBJ2-7 | TRBV9 | CASSVGNTGGDKNEQYF
TRBJ2-1 | TRBV7-9 | CASSLSTGENSYNEQFF
TRBJ1-3 | TRBV29-1 | CSVATGTGVADTIYF
TRBJ2-3 | TRBV5-6 | CASQTGGRADTQYF
TRBJ2-5 | TRBV29-1 | CSARGVRETQYF
TRBJ1-2 | TRBV2 | CASSETHGAGGYTF
TRBJ1-2 | TRBV7-2 | CASSLGSGGYTF
TRBJ2-2 | TRBV5-1 | CASSHTGRDTGELFF
TRBJ1-6 | TRBV2 | CASLSFRGSLNSPLHF
TRBJ2-3 | TRBV27 | CASSREGGLGLASGDTQYF
TRBJ1-5 | TRBV2 | CASRAYQGQPQHF
TRBJ2-1 | TRBV25-1 | CASSDFLGSRGSYNEQFF
TRBJ1-2 | TRBV7-9 | CAWTGMGSHGYTF
TRBJ1-3 | TRBV6-1 | CASSEGGRDRSGNTIYF
TRBJ1-1 | TRBV9 | CASSPPNAPEAFF